These T cell receptor beta chains were read from a single sample in a study of CD4 T cells in relation to SARS-CoV-2 and coronaviruses. Generated by immunoSEQ multiplex PCR, the TCRdb table keeps only in-frame clones and is missing some. Of about 18,000 clones listed, about four fifths were seen once; the top ten hold about 32%. These TCRs are of unknown antigen specificity. The sequenced sample was CD4+ T cells from PBMCs, cultured in vitro. The receptors here all came from a human donor in good health. Each CDR3 is given with its conserved first and last residue. A D gene is named only where the DNA matches it firmly. Not every row has a clone size; where given, it reads once, few, many or a size class.

J: TRBJ2-5
D: TRBD2
V: TRBV5-1
size: .
DNA: TGCGCCAGCAGCCCGGGACTAGCGGAAGAGACCCAGTACTTC
CDR3: CASSPGLAEETQYF

J: TRBJ1-1
D: .
V: TRBV30
size: .
DNA: TGTGCCTGGTCGGCAGGGGCTTTATCTAACACTGAAGCTTTCTTT
CDR3: CAWSAGALSNTEAFF

J: TRBJ2-2
D: TRBD2
V: TRBV5-4
size: .
DNA: TGTGCCAGCAGCGCCGGGACTAGCGGGATACTCACCGGGGAGCTGTTTTTT
CDR3: CASSAGTSGILTGELFF

J: TRBJ2-3
D: .
V: TRBV5-1
size: .
DNA: TGCGCCAGCGCTACCCGACTCCTTGGCGCAGATACGCAGTATTTT
CDR3: CASATRLLGADTQYF

J: TRBJ2-7
D: .
V: TRBV24-1
size: .
DNA: TGTGCCACCAGTGTCTCAGCCCAGGACTACGAGCAGTACTTC
CDR3: CATSVSAQDYEQYF

J: TRBJ2-2
D: TRBD2
V: TRBV6-5
size: few
DNA: TGTGCCAGCAGTTCACCGGGACTAGGACGAAGGGGGGAGCTGTTTTTT
CDR3: CASSSPGLGRRGELFF

J: TRBJ2-5
D: .
V: TRBV3-1/TRBV3-2
size: .
DNA: TGTGCCAGCAGCCAAGATCGAGGGGAAACGGTCAATTCTGGGGAGACCCAGTACTTC
CDR3: CASSQDRGETVNSGETQYF

J: TRBJ2-7
D: TRBD2
V: TRBV15
size: .
DNA: TGTGCCACCAGCAGAGAGGGGGGGACTGGGACCTACGAGCAGTACTTC
CDR3: CATSREGGTGTYEQYF

J: TRBJ1-5
D: .
V: TRBV28
size: once
DNA: TGTGCCAGCAGTTTACCCCAGAATAGCAATCAGCCCCAGCATTTT
CDR3: CASSLPQNSNQPQHF

J: TRBJ2-5
D: .
V: TRBV7-3
size: .
DNA: TGTGCCAGCAGCTTAAGAGCCCCCGACCGTCAGGAGACCCAGTACTTC
CDR3: CASSLRAPDRQETQYF

J: TRBJ2-7
D: TRBD1
V: TRBV7-9
size: few
DNA: TGTGCCAGCAGCCCAGGGGGCTGGGCCTACGAGCAGTACTTC
CDR3: CASSPGGWAYEQYF

J: TRBJ2-3
D: .
V: TRBV7-3
size: once
DNA: TGTGCCAGCAGCTTAAATCAGGGTGGCGGCACAGATACGCAGTATTTT
CDR3: CASSLNQGGGTDTQYF

J: TRBJ1-2
D: .
V: TRBV30
size: .
DNA: TGTGCCTGGAGTACCCGTCTCCCTTATGTCTATGGCTACACCTTC
CDR3: CAWSTRLPYVYGYTF

J: TRBJ2-3
D: TRBD2
V: TRBV7-3
size: .
DNA: TGTGCCAGCAGCTCAAGGGTACTAGCGGGAGTGGTGGCAGATACGCAGTATTTT
CDR3: CASSSRVLAGVVADTQYF

J: TRBJ2-5
D: TRBD2
V: TRBV5-5
size: few
DNA: TGTGCCAGCAGCTTTGGGGGGGAAGAGACCCAGTACTTC
CDR3: CASSFGGEETQYF

J: TRBJ2-7
D: TRBD1
V: TRBV7-9
size: once
DNA: TGTGCCAGCAGCCCCGGACAGGCGCGCGAGCAGTACTTC
CDR3: CASSPGQAREQYF

J: TRBJ1-1
D: .
V: TRBV7-9
size: .
DNA: TGTGCCAGCAGCTTAGAGTCGACAACTGAAGCTTTCTTT
CDR3: CASSLESTTEAFF

J: TRBJ2-6
D: .
V: TRBV4-1
size: .
DNA: TGCGCCAGCAGCCAAGAGACCCTTTCTTCAGGGGCCAACGTCCTGACTTTC
CDR3: CASSQETLSSGANVLTF

J: TRBJ1-1
D: TRBD1
V: TRBV30
size: .
DNA: TGTGCCTCACAGGGACAGTCCAGCACTGAAGCTTTCTTT
CDR3: CASQGQSSTEAFF

J: TRBJ2-1
D: TRBD1
V: TRBV19
size: few
DNA: TGTGCCAGTAGTCGACAGGGCCTAATTTACAATGAGCAGTTCTTC
CDR3: CASSRQGLIYNEQFF

J: TRBJ1-1
D: TRBD1
V: TRBV5-6
size: .
DNA: TGTGCCAGCAGCTTGATGCAGGGGGATACTGAAGCTTTCTTT
CDR3: CASSLMQGDTEAFF

J: TRBJ2-1
D: TRBD2
V: TRBV27
size: .
DNA: TGTGCCAGCAGTCCGGGGACTAGCGGGAGGAATGAGCAGTTCTTC
CDR3: CASSPGTSGRNEQFF

J: TRBJ1-2
D: .
V: TRBV9
size: .
DNA: TGTGCCAGCAGCCCTCCTGTCGGGCAGACCTATGGCTACACCTTC
CDR3: CASSPPVGQTYGYTF

J: TRBJ2-3
D: .
V: TRBV10-3
size: once
DNA: TGTGCCATCAGATCACTAGCTAGCACAGATACGCAGTATTTT
CDR3: CAIRSLASTDTQYF

J: TRBJ2-5
D: .
V: TRBV28
size: .
DNA: TGTGCCAGCAGCAAGGGCCCACAAGGTTGGGAGACCCAGTACTTC
CDR3: CASSKGPQGWETQYF

J: TRBJ1-2
D: TRBD1
V: TRBV11-2
size: .
DNA: TGTGCCAGCAGCTTAATGACAGGGACAGATGGCTACACCTTC
CDR3: CASSLMTGTDGYTF

J: TRBJ2-5
D: TRBD2
V: TRBV18
size: medium-sized
DNA: TGTGCCAGCTCACCTGGTAGCGGGAGCGGAGAGACCCAGTACTTC
CDR3: CASSPGSGSGETQYF

J: TRBJ2-7
D: TRBD1
V: TRBV5-5
size: .
DNA: TGTGCCAGCAGCTTGGCTTCCGGGACAGGGGTAATTTCCTACGAGCAGTACTTC
CDR3: CASSLASGTGVISYEQYF

J: TRBJ1-1
D: .
V: TRBV5-1
size: few
DNA: TGCGCCAGCAGCTTGGAGTTACAGGGCAGCACTGAAGCTTTCTTT
CDR3: CASSLELQGSTEAFF

J: TRBJ2-2
D: .
V: TRBV5-1
size: few
DNA: TGCGCCAGCAGATTAACCGGGGAGCTGTTTTTT
CDR3: CASRLTGELFF

J: TRBJ2-3
D: .
V: TRBV19
size: .
DNA: TGTGCCAGTAGTATCGGGACTTGGACGGGCACAGATACGCAGTATTTT
CDR3: CASSIGTWTGTDTQYF

J: TRBJ2-7
D: .
V: TRBV19
size: .
DNA: TGTGCCAGTAGTATAGAGGCCTACCAACAAGAGCAGTACTTC
CDR3: CASSIEAYQQEQYF

J: TRBJ2-7
D: .
V: TRBV24-1
size: few
DNA: TGTGCCACCAGTGATCTATACGAGCAGTACTTC
CDR3: CATSDLYEQYF

J: TRBJ1-2
D: .
V: TRBV7-9
size: few
DNA: TGTGCCAGCAGCTTAGGAGGGGGAACAAACTATGGCTACACCTTC
CDR3: CASSLGGGTNYGYTF

J: TRBJ2-6
D: TRBD1
V: TRBV2
size: .
DNA: TGTGCCAGCAGTATACAGGGGTTCGGGGCCAACGTCCTGACTTTC
CDR3: CASSIQGFGANVLTF

J: TRBJ1-1
D: TRBD1
V: TRBV10-3
size: .
DNA: TGTGCCATCAGTGAGGGACAGGGTTGGACTGAAGCTTTCTTT
CDR3: CAISEGQGWTEAFF

J: TRBJ2-7
D: TRBD1
V: TRBV28
size: .
DNA: TGTGCCAGCACCATCCCGACAGGGGGCATCCACGAGCAGTACTTC
CDR3: CASTIPTGGIHEQYF

J: TRBJ2-2
D: TRBD1
V: TRBV5-1
size: .
DNA: TGCGCCAGCAGCTTGGTACAGGGGGCCACCGGGGAGCTGTTTTTT
CDR3: CASSLVQGATGELFF

J: TRBJ2-5
D: .
V: TRBV24-1
size: .
DNA: TGTGCCACCAGTGATTTTCGGTGGGCAGAGACCCAGTACTTC
CDR3: CATSDFRWAETQYF

J: TRBJ1-1
D: TRBD1
V: TRBV7-8
size: .
DNA: TGTGCCAGCAGCTTTAACAGGGGGACTGAAGCTTTCTTT
CDR3: CASSFNRGTEAFF

J: TRBJ1-2
D: .
V: TRBV27
size: .
DNA: TGTGCCAGCAGTTTATTGGGGGGCGCCTATGGCTACACCTTC
CDR3: CASSLLGGAYGYTF

J: TRBJ1-4
D: TRBD1
V: TRBV24-1
size: few
DNA: TGTGCCACCAGTGACCCGGGACAGGGAATTGAAAAACTGTTTTTT
CDR3: CATSDPGQGIEKLFF

J: TRBJ1-4
D: .
V: TRBV7-7
size: once
DNA: TGTGCCAGCAGCCCCGCGGGAGGGGTGGGTGAAAAACTGTTTTTT
CDR3: CASSPAGGVGEKLFF

J: TRBJ2-5
D: .
V: TRBV5-1
size: .
DNA: TGCGCCAGCAGCCTAGCCGGGAGTGCGGAGACCCAGTACTTC
CDR3: CASSLAGSAETQYF

J: TRBJ2-7
D: TRBD2
V: TRBV6-5
size: .
DNA: TGTGCCAGCTCCGGGACTAGCTCCTACGAGCAGTACTTC
CDR3: CASSGTSSYEQYF

J: TRBJ1-1
D: .
V: TRBV15
size: .
DNA: TGTGCCACCAGCAGAGAATTCAACACTGAAGCTTTCTTT
CDR3: CATSREFNTEAFF

J: TRBJ1-3
D: .
V: TRBV28
size: few
DNA: TGTGCCAGCAGTTTACCCACCTCTGGAAACACCATATATTTT
CDR3: CASSLPTSGNTIYF

J: TRBJ1-2
D: TRBD1
V: TRBV10-3
size: .
DNA: TGTGCCATCAGTGACCGACAGGGAATAGGTGGCTACACCTTC
CDR3: CAISDRQGIGGYTF

J: TRBJ1-4
D: .
V: TRBV9
size: .
DNA: TGTGCCAGCAGCGTGTCCGGCGGGGGGCAAGAAAAACTGTTTTTT
CDR3: CASSVSGGGQEKLFF

J: TRBJ2-1
D: .
V: TRBV5-1
size: .
DNA: TGCGCCAGCAGCTTGGAGGGGGGAGCGAGCTCCTACAATGAGCAGTTCTTC
CDR3: CASSLEGGASSYNEQFF

J: TRBJ1-1
D: .
V: TRBV28
size: .
DNA: TGTGCCAGCACCTCTCCCGGGAAGCCTGAAGCTTTCTTT
CDR3: CASTSPGKPEAFF

J: TRBJ2-1
D: .
V: TRBV7-8
size: few
DNA: TGTGCCAGCAGCGCACTATTAGACCCCGGACAGTCTAGGAATGAGCAGTTCTTC
CDR3: CASSALLDPGQSRNEQFF

J: TRBJ1-4
D: .
V: TRBV7-9
size: .
DNA: TGTGCCAGCAGCCCCGCGGGGGCTAAAAAACTGTTTTTT
CDR3: CASSPAGAKKLFF

J: TRBJ1-3
D: TRBD1
V: TRBV18
size: .
DNA: TGTGCCAGCTCACCTAACCGACAGGGGACATACACCATATATTTT
CDR3: CASSPNRQGTYTIYF

J: TRBJ1-5
D: .
V: TRBV5-6
size: .
DNA: TGTGCCAGCAGCTTGGCCCGCAGCAATCAGCCCCAGCATTTT
CDR3: CASSLARSNQPQHF

J: TRBJ1-4
D: .
V: TRBV9
size: once
DNA: TGTGCCAGCAGCGCCGGGACGGGTTACGAAAAACTGTTTTTT
CDR3: CASSAGTGYEKLFF

J: TRBJ2-7
D: .
V: TRBV6-1
size: .
DNA: TGTGCCAGCAGTGAATTATTAGTTTTGAGTCCCCTCTACGAGCAGTACTTC
CDR3: CASSELLVLSPLYEQYF

J: TRBJ2-1
D: .
V: TRBV5-1
size: .
DNA: TGCGCCAGCAGCTTGGCCCCCGATTTCGATGAGCAGTTCTTC
CDR3: CASSLAPDFDEQFF

J: TRBJ2-7
D: .
V: TRBV27
size: .
DNA: TGTGCCAGCAGTTTATCGGGCCAGTTTGGGGGTCTAATCTCCTACGAGCAGTACTTC
CDR3: CASSLSGQFGGLISYEQYF